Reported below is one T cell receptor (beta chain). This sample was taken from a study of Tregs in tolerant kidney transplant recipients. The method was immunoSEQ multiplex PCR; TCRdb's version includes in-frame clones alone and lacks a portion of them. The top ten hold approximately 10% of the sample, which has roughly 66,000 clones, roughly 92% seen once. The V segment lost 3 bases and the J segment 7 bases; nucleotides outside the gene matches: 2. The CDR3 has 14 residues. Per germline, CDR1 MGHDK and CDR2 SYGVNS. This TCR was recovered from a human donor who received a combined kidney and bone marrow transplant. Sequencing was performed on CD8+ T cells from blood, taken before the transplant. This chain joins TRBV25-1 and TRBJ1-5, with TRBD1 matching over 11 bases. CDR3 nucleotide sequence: TGTGCCAGCAGTGAGGGACAGGGGGAGCAGCCCCAGCATTTT. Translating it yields CASSEGQGEQPQHF.